A selection of T cell receptor beta chains follows, all from one sample in a study of identical twins. One entry per CDR3 protein, called by TCRdb with MiXCR from the 5' RACE reads. This table has around 450,000 distinct CDR3 sequences, 13% to 15% appearing once. These sequences were also reported in another study, on yellow fever vaccine responses in identical twins.

Source material: CD4+ T cells sorted from blood. All receptors come from a woman younger than 30 in good health. The conserved cysteine and the conserved F or W are not part of the CDR3 here.

v_call,j_call,cdr3_aa
TRBV6-1,TRBJ2-7,ASSVDRNVYEQY
TRBV29-1,TRBJ2-7,SVGRGSSYEQY
TRBV5-1,TRBJ2-3,ASSSTGDNTDTQY
TRBV20-1,TRBJ2-1,SARGGQGRNEQF
TRBV5-1,TRBJ2-1,ASSLAGMGLAGANEQF
TRBV12-3/TRBV12-4,TRBJ2-1,ASSLFSGGAIWNEQF
TRBV3-1,TRBJ2-5,ASSQGLRIETQY
TRBV14,TRBJ2-7,ASRSGQDSYEQY
TRBV7-8,TRBJ2-3,ASSYESTDTQY
TRBV5-6,TRBJ2-7,ASSFRPIALEQY
TRBV27,TRBJ2-7,ASREGLRDYEQY
TRBV5-8,TRBJ2-1,ASSIKRELGEQF
TRBV5-4,TRBJ2-7,ASSFGTGNYEQY
TRBV7-2,TRBJ1-6,ASSPGQGNSPLH
TRBV28,TRBJ2-7,ASSLIGRGGYEQY
TRBV11-3,TRBJ2-2,ASSLAGARELF
TRBV21-1,TRBJ2-2,ASSKCGTGSTGELF
TRBV2,TRBJ2-1,ASSGAFGTAENEQF
TRBV24-1,TRBJ2-2,ATSKQGNTGELF
TRBV29-1,TRBJ2-7,SVARTTYEQY
TRBV4-3,TRBJ2-3,ASSPGGSATGTQY
TRBV24-1,TRBJ2-5,ATSVGRRAGETQY